Below, one TCR beta chain is given with its context. The junction departs from the called germline gene at one end, perhaps through a read error. These data are taken from a study of tumor-infiltrating lymphocytes in oesophageal squamous cell carcinoma. Each CDR3 protein is one row after TCRdb ran MiXCR on the PCR reads. The sample has about 11,000 distinct CDR3 sequences, around 50% seen once; the top ten hold roughly 19%. Germline V lookup: CDR1 MNHGY, CDR2 SVAAGI. CDR3 length: 15 residues. The sequence derives from a female donor with esophageal squamous cell carcinoma. Sequenced: esophageal tumor tissue. The rearrangement uses TRBV6-9 and TRBJ2-1; TRBD1 aligns across 7 bases. CDR3 DNA: TGTGCCAGCAGTTACTGGACAGGAAGGTTCTCACCCCTCCACTTC. This codes for CASSYWTGRFSPLHF.